These 14 T cell receptor beta chains were sequenced from one sample in a study of T-cell reconstitution after alpha-beta-depleted transplantation in children (dated by TCRdb to the mid-2010s). Taken with the paper, the label for treatment or condition translates to: allogeneic hematopoietic cell transplantation with graft depleted of TCRalphabeta T cells and CD19 B cells. Library prep was done by PCR. Sequencing was carried out with an Illumina HiSeq 2500. To normalize quantification of the TCRbeta repertoire, the TCR libraries were built with molecular barcoding that relied on unique molecular identifiers. TCRdb ran its own pipeline on the public reads, namely fastp trimming at Q25 and MiXCR clone calling, and kept in-frame beta chains. One record per CDR3 amino acid sequence lists the most common genes and DNA. The sample yields under 850,000 distinct CDR3 sequences; 13% were counted once. The ten largest clones represent around 0.79% of the sample.

The specimen was PBMCs, collected before TCRalphabeta/CD19-depleted stem cell transplant. The receptors originated from a girl aged 2 to 10 with congenital amegakaryocytic thrombocytopenia, due to receive a stem cell transplant.

There are a few counts of this clonotype. The J gene is TRBJ2-7, the V gene TRBV5-1, with TRBD1 matching 9 bases. CDR1 SGHRS and CDR2 YFSETQ come from the germline V gene. The J segment lost 1 base and the V segment lost 7 bases, leaving 9 bases of the junction unmatched. The CDR3 is 15 residues long. The CDR3 is CASFTRGQGSYEQYF. DNA for the CDR3: TGCGCCAGCTTTACCCGCGGACAGGGGTCCTACGAGCAGTACTTC.

This clonotype has only a few counts. This chain uses TRBV18 with TRBJ2-1, with TRBD2 matching 9 bases. This CDR3 has 15 amino acids. The germline gives CDR1 KGHSH, CDR2 LQKENI. V lost 6 bases and J lost 4; bases outside the gene matches: 7. The DNA of the CDR3 is TGTGCCAGCTCCGGTCCAGCGGGGGGATACAATGAGCAGTTCTTC. This encodes CASSGPAGGYNEQFF.

This clonotype was seen many times. V gene TRBV10-3 combines with J gene TRBJ1-1; D is unclear. V lost 2 bases and J lost 4, with 2 bases in between. CDR3 length equals 11 residues. Germline V gene sequence: CDR1 ENHRY, CDR2 SYGVKD. The CDR3: CAISEGTEAFF. The CDR3 bases are TGTGCCATCAGTGAGGGCACTGAAGCTTTCTTT.

The CDR3 region has the DNA TGCAGTGCTAGACCCGGGACTAGCGACACCTACGAGCAGTACTTC. Protein: CSARPGTSDTYEQYF. The rearrangement joins TRBV20-1 to TRBJ2-7; TRBD2 matches 10 bases. The V gene end was trimmed by 2 bases and the J gene end by 2 bases; junction bases not matched to a gene: 6. Germline loops: CDR1 DFQATT, CDR2 SNEGSKA (reference sequence). CDR3 length equals 15 residues.

The table lists this clonotype with many counts. The CDR3 region is CSARDNRGRASTDTQYF. The CDR3 DNA is TGCAGTGCTAGAGATAATAGAGGGAGGGCTAGCACAGATACGCAGTATTTT. The gene calls are TRBV20-1 and TRBJ2-3; 7 bases map to TRBD2. This CDR3 contains 17 residues. Germline V gene lookup returns CDR1 DFQATT and CDR2 SNEGSKA (reference sequence). V gave up 0 bases and J gave up 0 bases; unmatched junction bases: 9.

This clonotype was observed a few times. V and J are TRBV15 and TRBJ2-1, with D perhaps matching TRBD1 (6 bases). The germline V gene has CDR1 LNHNV and CDR2 YYDKDF (reference sequence). CDR3 length: 17 residues. The V and J ends lost 3 bases and 6 bases respectively, with 21 bases between them. The CDR3 nucleotides are TGTGCCACCAGCAGGACCCCGGGACACAACTTGGGCAATGAGCAGTTCTTC. This gives the protein CATSRTPGHNLGNEQFF.

This clonotype was recorded many times. CDR3: CSGDSYNEQFF. The DNA for the CDR3 is TGCAGCGGGGACAGTTACAATGAGCAGTTCTTC. This chain links TRBV29-1 with TRBJ2-1, with 7 bases fitting TRBD1. This CDR3 has 11 residues. Trimming took 7 bases from V and 4 from J; bases not matched to a gene: 1. In germline, CDR1 is SQVTM, CDR2 ANQGSEA.

The table lists this clonotype with many counts. The genes are TRBV20-1 and TRBJ1-5, with D possibly matching TRBD1 (6 bases). The CDR3 is made up of 13 amino acids. V lost 6 bases and J lost 3, with 12 bases in between. CDR1 is DFQATT and CDR2 is SNEGSKA in the germline V gene (reference sequence). The CDR3, as DNA: TGCAGTGCCTACCGGGACAACAATCAGCCCCAGCATTTT. Translating it yields CSAYRDNNQPQHF.

This clonotype was counted ten times or more. The chain recombines TRBV5-1 with TRBJ2-1; D is unresolved. This CDR3 comprises 15 residues. The V end lost 2 bases, the J end lost 8 bases, and 17 bases lay between the germline ends. Germline CDR1 and CDR2: SGHRS and YFSETQ. The DNA for the CDR3 is TGCGCCAGCAGCTTCTCCCATCTAAGTACTGATGAGCAGTTCTTC. Translation: CASSFSHLSTDEQFF. Based on the CDR3 plus reference TRBV5-1 and TRBJ2-1, the full variable domain is KAGVTQTPRYLIKTRGQQVTLSCSPISGHRSVSWYQQTPGQGLQFLFEYFSETQRNKGNFPGRFSGRQFSNSRSEMNVSTLELGDSALYLCASSFSHLSTDEQFFGPGTRLTVL.

This rearrangement joins TRBV12-3 or TRBV12-4 to TRBJ2-2, with D uncertain. The CDR3 runs to 13 residues. The V end was cut by 1 base, the J end by 7 bases, with 7 bases between. CDR3 sequence: CASSLDWVGELFF. CDR3 sequence (DNA): TGTGCCAGCAGTTTAGACTGGGTCGGGGAGCTGTTTTTT.

This chain joins TRBV12-3 or TRBV12-4 and TRBJ1-5; D is unresolved. Trimming pared 0 bases from V and 5 bases from J, leaving 8 bases between. This CDR3 region has 14 residues. CDR3 protein: CASSLAGGHQPQHF. The DNA for the CDR3 is TGTGCCAGCAGTTTAGCGGGCGGACATCAGCCCCAGCATTTT.

This clonotype was recorded many times. V gene TRBV27 combines with J gene TRBJ2-1; 7 bases align to TRBD2. Losses at the gene ends were 9 bases for V and 5 bases for J; bases not matched to a gene: 7. CDR1 MNHEY and CDR2 SMNVEV come from the germline V gene (reference sequence). This CDR3 comprises 13 residues. CDR3 protein: CASSKLADNEQFF. CDR3 coding DNA: TGTGCCAGTAGTAAGCTAGCGGACAATGAGCAGTTCTTC.

The rearrangement joins TRBV19 to TRBJ1-2; D unclear. The CDR3 consists of 15 residues. V shed 4 bases and J shed 4 bases, with 16 bases lying between them. CDR1 LNHDA and CDR2 SQIVND come from the germline V gene (reference sequence). CDR3 amino acids: CASSSSSFVAYGYTF. In nucleotides, the CDR3 is TGTGCCAGTAGTAGTTCCTCGTTCGTCGCCTATGGCTACACCTTC.

The V call is TRBV20-1, the J call TRBJ2-3; possible D gene TRBD1, 5 bases. Per the germline V gene, CDR1 is DFQATT and CDR2 is SNEGSKA (reference sequence). This CDR3 is 13 amino acids long. The V end lost 6 bases, the J end lost 4 bases, and 14 bases lay between the germline ends. The CDR3 here is CSASGKSADTQYF. CDR3 bases: TGCAGTGCCTCAGGGAAGTCGGCAGATACGCAGTATTTT.